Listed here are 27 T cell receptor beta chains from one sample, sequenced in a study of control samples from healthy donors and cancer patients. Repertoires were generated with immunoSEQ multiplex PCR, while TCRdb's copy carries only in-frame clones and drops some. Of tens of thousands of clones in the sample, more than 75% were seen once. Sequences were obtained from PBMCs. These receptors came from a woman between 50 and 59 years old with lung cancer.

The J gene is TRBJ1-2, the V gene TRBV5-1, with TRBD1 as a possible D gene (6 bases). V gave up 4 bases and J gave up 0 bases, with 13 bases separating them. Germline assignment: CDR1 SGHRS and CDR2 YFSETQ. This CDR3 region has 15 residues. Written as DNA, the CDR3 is TGCGCCAGCAGCCGCGAGACAGGCTCTAACTATGGCTACACCTTC. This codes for CASSRETGSNYGYTF.

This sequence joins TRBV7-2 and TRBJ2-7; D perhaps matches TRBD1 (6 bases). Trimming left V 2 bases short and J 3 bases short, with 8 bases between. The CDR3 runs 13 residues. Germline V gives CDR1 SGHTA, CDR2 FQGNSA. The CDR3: CASSLHRVYEQYF. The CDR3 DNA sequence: TGTGCCAGCAGCTTACACAGGGTCTACGAGCAGTACTTC.

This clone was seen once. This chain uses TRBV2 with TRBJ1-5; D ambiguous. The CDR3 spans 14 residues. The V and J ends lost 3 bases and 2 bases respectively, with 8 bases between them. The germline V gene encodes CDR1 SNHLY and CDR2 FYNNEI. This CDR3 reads CASSDGQGNQPQHF. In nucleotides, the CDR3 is TGTGCCAGCAGTGATGGCCAGGGCAATCAGCCCCAGCATTTT. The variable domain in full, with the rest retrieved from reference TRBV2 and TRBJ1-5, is EPEVTQTPSHQVTQMGQEVILRCVPISNHLYFYWYRQILGQKVEFLVSFYNNEISEKSEIFDDQFSVERPDGSNFTLKIRSTKLEDSAMYFCASSDGQGNQPQHFGDGTRLSIL.

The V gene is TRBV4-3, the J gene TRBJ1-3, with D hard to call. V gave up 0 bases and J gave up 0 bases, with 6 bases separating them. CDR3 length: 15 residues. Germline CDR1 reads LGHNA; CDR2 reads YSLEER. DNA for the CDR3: TGCGCCAGCAGCCAAGAACGGTTCTCTGGAAACACCATATATTTT. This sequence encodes CASSQERFSGNTIYF.

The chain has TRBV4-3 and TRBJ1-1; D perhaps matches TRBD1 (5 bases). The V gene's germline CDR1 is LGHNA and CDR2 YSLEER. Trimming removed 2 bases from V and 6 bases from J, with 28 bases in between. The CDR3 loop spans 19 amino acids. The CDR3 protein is CASSQLKEGGYGGVAEAFF. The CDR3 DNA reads TGCGCCAGCAGCCAACTAAAAGAAGGTGGTTATGGGGGGGTGGCTGAAGCTTTCTTT.

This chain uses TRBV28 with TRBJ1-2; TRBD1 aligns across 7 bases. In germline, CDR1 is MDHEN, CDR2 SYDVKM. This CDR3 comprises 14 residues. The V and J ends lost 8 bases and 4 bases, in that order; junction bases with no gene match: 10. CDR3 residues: CASGTQGGSYGYTF. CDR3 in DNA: TGTGCCAGCGGGACCCAGGGGGGTAGCTATGGCTACACCTTC.

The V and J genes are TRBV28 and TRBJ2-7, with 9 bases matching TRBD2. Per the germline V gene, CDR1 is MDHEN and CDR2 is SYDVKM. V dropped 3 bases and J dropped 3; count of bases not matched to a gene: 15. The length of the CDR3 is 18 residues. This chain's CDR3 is CASSLFFWRRGGLYEQYF. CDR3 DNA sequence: TGTGCCAGCAGTTTGTTCTTCTGGAGGCGGGGGGGACTCTACGAGCAGTACTTC.

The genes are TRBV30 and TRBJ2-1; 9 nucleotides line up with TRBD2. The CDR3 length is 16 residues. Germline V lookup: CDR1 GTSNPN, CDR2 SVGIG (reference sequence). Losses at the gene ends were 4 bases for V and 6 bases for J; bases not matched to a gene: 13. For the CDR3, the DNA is TGTGCCTGGAACCCAGGAGGAGCGGGGGGCGTCAATGAGCAGTTCTTC. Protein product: CAWNPGGAGGVNEQFF.

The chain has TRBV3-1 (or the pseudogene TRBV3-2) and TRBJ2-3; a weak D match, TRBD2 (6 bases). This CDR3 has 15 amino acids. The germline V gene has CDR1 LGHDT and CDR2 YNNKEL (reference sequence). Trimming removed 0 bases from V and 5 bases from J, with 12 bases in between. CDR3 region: CASSQDPRGGDTQYF. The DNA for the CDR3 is TGTGCCAGCAGCCAAGATCCGCGGGGCGGAGATACGCAGTATTTT.

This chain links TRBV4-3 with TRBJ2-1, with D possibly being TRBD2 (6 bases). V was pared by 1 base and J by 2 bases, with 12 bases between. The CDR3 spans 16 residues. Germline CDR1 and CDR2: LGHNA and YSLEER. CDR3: CASSQGGVGTYNEQFF. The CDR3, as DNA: TGCGCCAGCAGCCAAGGGGGGGTCGGGACCTACAATGAGCAGTTCTTC.

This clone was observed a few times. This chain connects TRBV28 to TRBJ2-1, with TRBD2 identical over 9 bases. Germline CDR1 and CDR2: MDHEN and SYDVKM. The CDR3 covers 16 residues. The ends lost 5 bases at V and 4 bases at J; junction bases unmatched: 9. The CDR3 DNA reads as TGTGCCAGCAGTCCAAACAGCGGGGGGTTGTACAATGAGCAGTTCTTC. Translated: CASSPNSGGLYNEQFF.

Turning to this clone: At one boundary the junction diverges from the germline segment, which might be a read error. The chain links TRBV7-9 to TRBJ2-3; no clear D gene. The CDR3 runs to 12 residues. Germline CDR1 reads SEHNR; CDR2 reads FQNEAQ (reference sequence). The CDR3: CASTLTADTQYF. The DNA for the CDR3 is TGTGCCAGCACCTTAACGGCAGATACGCAGTATTTT.

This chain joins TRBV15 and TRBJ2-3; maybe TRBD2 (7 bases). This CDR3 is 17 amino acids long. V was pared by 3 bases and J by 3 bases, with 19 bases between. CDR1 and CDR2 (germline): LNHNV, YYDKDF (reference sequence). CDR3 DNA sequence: TGTGCCACCAGCAGGGGATGGGGGGGGCGCTCTACAGATACGCAGTATTTT. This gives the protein CATSRGWGGRSTDTQYF.

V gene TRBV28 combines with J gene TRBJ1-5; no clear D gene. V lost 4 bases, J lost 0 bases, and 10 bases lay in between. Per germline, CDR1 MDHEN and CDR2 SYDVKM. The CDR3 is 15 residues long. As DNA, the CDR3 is TGTGCCAGCAGTTCGGACGGCTATAGCAATCAGCCCCAGCATTTT. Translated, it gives CASSSDGYSNQPQHF.

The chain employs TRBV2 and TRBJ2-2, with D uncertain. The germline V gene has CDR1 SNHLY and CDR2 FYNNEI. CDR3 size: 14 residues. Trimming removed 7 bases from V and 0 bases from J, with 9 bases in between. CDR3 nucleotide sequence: TGTGCCAGCACGTTGGGGTCGAACACCGGGGAGCTGTTTTTT. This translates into CASTLGSNTGELFF. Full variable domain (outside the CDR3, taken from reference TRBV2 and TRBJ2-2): EPEVTQTPSHQVTQMGQEVILRCVPISNHLYFYWYRQILGQKVEFLVSFYNNEISEKSEIFDDQFSVERPDGSNFTLKIRSTKLEDSAMYFCASTLGSNTGELFFGEGSRLTVL.

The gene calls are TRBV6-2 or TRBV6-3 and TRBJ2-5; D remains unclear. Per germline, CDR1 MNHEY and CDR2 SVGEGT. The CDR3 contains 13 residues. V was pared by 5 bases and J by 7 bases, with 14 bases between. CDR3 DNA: TGTGCCAGCAGTCCGGACGGCCAGTGGACCCAGTACTTC. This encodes CASSPDGQWTQYF.

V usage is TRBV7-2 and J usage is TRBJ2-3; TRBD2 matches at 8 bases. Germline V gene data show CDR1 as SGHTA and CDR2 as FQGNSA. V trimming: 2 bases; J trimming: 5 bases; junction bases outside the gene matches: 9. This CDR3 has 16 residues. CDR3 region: CASSLSISGVGDTQYF. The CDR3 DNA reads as TGTGCCAGCAGCTTAAGCATTAGCGGGGTTGGAGATACGCAGTATTTT.

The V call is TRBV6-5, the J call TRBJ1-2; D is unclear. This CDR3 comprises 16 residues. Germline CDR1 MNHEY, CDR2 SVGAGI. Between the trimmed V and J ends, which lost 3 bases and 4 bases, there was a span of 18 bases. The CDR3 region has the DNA TGTGCCAGCAGTTATCGCGGTGCCGAGAGGGTCTATGGCTACACCTTC. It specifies CASSYRGAERVYGYTF.

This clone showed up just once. The CDR3 region is CASSLGQGGAPEAFF. The CDR3 nucleotides read TGTGCCAGCAGCTTAGGACAGGGGGGGGCCCCTGAAGCTTTCTTT. This rearrangement joins TRBV7-9 to TRBJ1-1; 9 bases fit TRBD1. V shed 1 base and J 6 bases; nucleotides not matched to a gene: 6. The CDR3 loop spans 15 amino acids. Germline assignment: CDR1 SEHNR and CDR2 FQNEAQ (reference sequence).

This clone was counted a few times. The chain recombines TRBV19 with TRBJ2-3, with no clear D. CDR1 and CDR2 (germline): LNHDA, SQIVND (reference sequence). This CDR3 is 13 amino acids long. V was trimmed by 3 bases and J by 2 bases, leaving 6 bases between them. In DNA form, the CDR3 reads TGTGCCAGTAGTATTGGGGTCACAGATACGCAGTATTTT. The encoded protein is CASSIGVTDTQYF.

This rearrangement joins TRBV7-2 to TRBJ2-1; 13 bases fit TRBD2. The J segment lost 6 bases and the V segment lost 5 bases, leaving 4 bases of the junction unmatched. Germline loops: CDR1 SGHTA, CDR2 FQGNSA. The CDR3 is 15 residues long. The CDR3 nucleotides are TGTGCCAGCAGCCTACTAGCGGGGGGGCGCAATGAGCAGTTCTTC. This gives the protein CASSLLAGGRNEQFF.

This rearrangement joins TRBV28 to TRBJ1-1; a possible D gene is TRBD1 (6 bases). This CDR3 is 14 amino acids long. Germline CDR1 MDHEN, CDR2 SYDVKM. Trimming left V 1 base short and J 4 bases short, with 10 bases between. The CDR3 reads CASSLYRAGTEAFF. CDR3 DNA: TGTGCCAGCAGTTTATACAGGGCGGGCACTGAAGCTTTCTTT.

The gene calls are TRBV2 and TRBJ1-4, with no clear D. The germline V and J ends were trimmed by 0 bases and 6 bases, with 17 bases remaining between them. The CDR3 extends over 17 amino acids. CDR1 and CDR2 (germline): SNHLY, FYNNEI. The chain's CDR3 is CASSEAVGVPIDEKLFF. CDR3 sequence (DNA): TGTGCCAGCAGTGAAGCTGTCGGGGTTCCTATCGATGAAAAACTGTTTTTT.

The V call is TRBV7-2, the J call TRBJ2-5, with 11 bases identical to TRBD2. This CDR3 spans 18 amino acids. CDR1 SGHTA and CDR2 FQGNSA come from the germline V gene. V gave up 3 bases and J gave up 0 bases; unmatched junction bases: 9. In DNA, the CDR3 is TGTGCCAGCAGCTTTTATGTTAGCGGGGGGGCCTACCAAGAGACCCAGTACTTC. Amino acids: CASSFYVSGGAYQETQYF.

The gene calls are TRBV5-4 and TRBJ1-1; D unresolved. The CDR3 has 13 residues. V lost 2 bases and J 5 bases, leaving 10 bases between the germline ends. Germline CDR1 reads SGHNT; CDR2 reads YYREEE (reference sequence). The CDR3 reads CASSFLLGTEAFF. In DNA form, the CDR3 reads TGTGCCAGCAGCTTTCTGTTGGGGACTGAAGCTTTCTTT.

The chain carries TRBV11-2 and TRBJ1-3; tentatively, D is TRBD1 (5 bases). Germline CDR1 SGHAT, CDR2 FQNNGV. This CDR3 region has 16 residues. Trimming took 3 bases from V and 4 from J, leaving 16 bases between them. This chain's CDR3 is CASSFSGRVAGNTIYF. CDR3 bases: TGTGCCAGCAGCTTCTCAGGGAGGGTAGCCGGAAACACCATATATTTT.

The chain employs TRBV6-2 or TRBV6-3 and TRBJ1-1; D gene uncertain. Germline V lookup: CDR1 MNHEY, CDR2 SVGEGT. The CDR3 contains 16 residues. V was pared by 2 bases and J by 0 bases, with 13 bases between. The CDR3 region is CASSYPPQILNTEAFF. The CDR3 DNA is TGTGCCAGCAGTTACCCCCCCCAGATCCTGAACACTGAAGCTTTCTTT.